This entry lists 24 T cell receptor beta chains sequenced from one sample in a study of blood T cell repertoires in COVID-19. Generated by immunoSEQ multiplex PCR, the TCRdb table keeps only in-frame clones and is missing some. This table has 70,000 to 95,000 clones, 75% to 85% appearing once. Source material: peripheral blood. All receptors come from a human donor in a cohort sampled during active COVID-19.

This clone has a handful of counts. This sequence joins TRBV9 and TRBJ2-3; TRBD1 might be the D (5 bases). The germline CDR1 and CDR2 sequences are SGDLS and YYNGEE. V lost 0 bases and J lost 6, with 17 bases in between. The CDR3 runs 16 residues. The CDR3 region is CASSVVGVSSADTQYF. CDR3 DNA sequence: TGTGCCAGCAGCGTAGTAGGGGTGAGCAGCGCGGATACGCAGTATTTT. The entire variable domain, with the rest obtained from reference TRBV9 and TRBJ2-3, is as follows: DSGVTQTPKHLITATGQRVTLRCSPRSGDLSVYWYQQSLDQGLQFLIQYYNGEERAKGNILERFSAQQFPDLHSELNLSSLELGDSALYFCASSVVGVSSADTQYFGPGTRLTVL.

The V call is TRBV5-1, the J call TRBJ2-6; D might be TRBD2 (6 bases). Germline loops: CDR1 SGHRS, CDR2 YFSETQ. This CDR3 region has 16 residues. V was pared by 4 bases and J by 2 bases, with 13 bases between. The CDR3 DNA is TGCGCCAGCAGCCCGTCGGCGGGGACTGGGGCCAACGTCCTGACTTTC. It codes for CASSPSAGTGANVLTF.

The chain is built from TRBV4-3 and TRBJ2-5; D gene ambiguous. Germline V lookup: CDR1 LGHNA, CDR2 YSLEER. Trimming left V 0 bases short and J 9 bases short, with 14 bases between. This CDR3 comprises 14 residues. This CDR3 is CASSQDFSRMAQYF. The CDR3 DNA follows: TGCGCCAGCAGCCAAGATTTTTCGCGAATGGCCCAGTACTTC.

Only a few counts were recorded for this clone. The chain employs TRBV2 and TRBJ1-1; weak D call: TRBD1 (6 bases). This CDR3 is 11 amino acids long. Germline-derived CDR1 and CDR2 are SNHLY and FYNNEI. The V and J ends lost 6 bases and 9 bases respectively, with 11 bases between them. CDR3 DNA: TGTGCCAGCAGGGGGGCAGCTCAAGCTTTCTTT. It specifies CASRGAAQAFF.

In nucleotides, the CDR3 is TGTGCCAGCTCACCACTAAATCGGGACAGACTTAATTCACCCCTCCACTTT. Translation: CASSPLNRDRLNSPLHF. The chain has TRBV18 and TRBJ1-6, with 7 bases fitting TRBD1. Germline lookup yields CDR1 KGHSH and CDR2 LQKENI. V gave up 1 base and J gave up 6 bases; unmatched junction bases: 9. The CDR3 runs to 17 residues.

The chain is built from TRBV7-2 and TRBJ2-5, with a tentative D call TRBD1 (5 bases). The germline CDR1 and CDR2 sequences are SGHTA and FQGNSA. This CDR3 has 15 residues. Deletions cut 2 bases from V and 8 bases from J, with 18 bases between. CDR3 loop: CASSLSAVTGYTQYF. For the CDR3, the DNA is TGTGCCAGCAGCTTATCGGCGGTCACAGGCTACACCCAGTACTTC.

The chain couples TRBV18 to TRBJ2-3, with a weak D call TRBD2 (5 bases). Per the germline V gene, CDR1 is KGHSH and CDR2 is LQKENI. Trimming cost V 6 bases and J 4 bases, with 11 bases left between them. The CDR3 consists of 13 residues. CDR3 sequence (DNA): TGTGCCAGCTCCCCTAGCCTTCCAGATACGCAGTATTTT. It encodes CASSPSLPDTQYF.

V and J are TRBV27 and TRBJ2-2; D is unresolved. Germline V gene data show CDR1 as MNHEY and CDR2 as SMNVEV (reference sequence). V shed 6 bases and J shed 6 bases, with 8 bases lying between them. The CDR3 runs to 12 residues. CDR3 DNA: TGTGCCAGCAGAACAGTCCCCGGGGAGCTGTTTTTT. Encoded protein: CASRTVPGELFF.

The chain links TRBV18 to TRBJ1-6, with D hard to call. The V end lost 6 bases, the J end lost 8 bases, and 17 bases lay between the germline ends. The CDR3 loop spans 15 amino acids. CDR1 is KGHSH, CDR2 LQKENI, per germline. The CDR3: CASSHTRTGYSPLHF. CDR3 bases: TGTGCCAGCTCCCACACTCGCACGGGTTATTCACCCCTCCACTTT.

The chain carries TRBV13 and TRBJ2-7, with TRBD1 identical over 7 bases. In germline, CDR1 is PRHDT, CDR2 FYEKMQ (reference sequence). Losses at the gene ends were 5 bases for V and 3 bases for J; bases not matched to a gene: 13. The CDR3 spans 16 residues. The CDR3 reads CASSPRRQGVFYEQYF. The CDR3, as DNA: TGTGCCAGCAGCCCCAGGCGGCAGGGGGTCTTCTACGAGCAGTACTTC.

This chain connects TRBV5-1 to TRBJ2-1, with D possibly matching TRBD2 (5 bases). The V and J ends lost 3 bases and 1 base respectively, with 14 bases between them. Germline loops: CDR1 SGHRS, CDR2 YFSETQ. This CDR3 contains 16 residues. The CDR3 spells CASSWEASISYNEQFF. The CDR3 DNA is TGCGCCAGCAGCTGGGAAGCTAGCATTTCCTACAATGAGCAGTTCTTC.

The chain employs TRBV28 and TRBJ2-7; the D is unclear. Trimming removed 2 bases at V and 1 base at J, with 9 bases between. Germline loops: CDR1 MDHEN, CDR2 SYDVKM. CDR3 length: 14 residues. CDR3 nucleotides: TGTGCCAGCAGTTTAATTGGAGTATCCTACGAGCAGTACTTC. Translating gives CASSLIGVSYEQYF.

The chain links TRBV6-1 to TRBJ1-3, with 9 bases that match TRBD1. J was trimmed by 4 bases and V by 4 bases; bases with no gene match: 8. This CDR3 is 16 amino acids long. Looked up from germline, CDR1 is MNHNS and CDR2 is SASEGT. CDR3 DNA sequence: TGTGCCAGCAGTGCCCCGGGACAGGGATCGGGAAACACCATATATTTT. This translates into CASSAPGQGSGNTIYF.

The rearrangement joins TRBV6-5 to TRBJ1-2; unclear D gene. Per germline, CDR1 MNHEY and CDR2 SVGAGI. The CDR3 has 13 residues. Trimming left V 2 bases short and J 7 bases short, with 11 bases between. The CDR3 protein is CASSYEGISGYTF. The DNA of the CDR3 is TGTGCCAGCAGTTACGAGGGCATCTCTGGCTACACCTTC.

The J gene is TRBJ1-2, the V gene TRBV9; D call uncertain. The CDR3 contains 14 residues. V was trimmed by 4 bases and J by 2 bases, leaving 12 bases between them. Germline V gene data show CDR1 as SGDLS and CDR2 as YYNGEE. The CDR3 spells CASSRSGENYGYTF. CDR3 nucleotides: TGTGCCAGCAGCCGAAGTGGGGAGAACTATGGCTACACCTTC. Complete variable domain (other parts from reference TRBV9 and TRBJ1-2): DSGVTQTPKHLITATGQRVTLRCSPRSGDLSVYWYQQSLDQGLQFLIQYYNGEERAKGNILERFSAQQFPDLHSELNLSSLELGDSALYFCASSRSGENYGYTFGSGTRLTVV.

The CDR3 DNA sequence: TGTGCCAGCAGCCCGTATCCAGGGGGGATCTATGGCTACACCTTC. It translates to CASSPYPGGIYGYTF. V usage is TRBV27 and J usage is TRBJ1-2; 7 bases map to TRBD1. The germline CDR1 and CDR2 sequences are MNHEY and SMNVEV (reference sequence). The V gene end was trimmed by 6 bases and the J gene end by 4 bases; junction bases not matched to a gene: 11. The CDR3 totals 15 residues.

The V gene is TRBV5-4, the J gene TRBJ1-1, with 7 bases matching TRBD1. The CDR3 consists of 15 residues. Germline V gives CDR1 SGHNT, CDR2 YYREEE (reference sequence). V was pared by 1 base and J by 1 base, with 4 bases of the junction left unmatched. The CDR3 loop reads CASSLKTGPNTEAFF. In DNA form, the CDR3 reads TGTGCCAGCAGCTTGAAGACAGGGCCGAACACTGAAGCTTTCTTT.

This clone was seen just once. This chain connects TRBV7-3 to TRBJ2-1; 10 bases align to TRBD2. Per the germline V gene, CDR1 is SGHTA and CDR2 is FQGTGA. The trim removed 1 base at V and 5 bases at J, leaving 5 bases unmatched. The CDR3 is made up of 16 amino acids. CDR3 residues: CASSLMGLAKHNEQFF. The CDR3 DNA reads as TGTGCCAGCAGCTTAATGGGACTAGCGAAGCACAATGAGCAGTTCTTC. Looking up the rest from reference TRBV7-3 and TRBJ2-1 gives the full variable domain: GAGVSQTPSNKVTEKGKYVELRCDPISGHTALYWYRQSLGQGPEFLIYFQGTGAADDSGLPNDRFFAVRPEGSVSTLKIQRTERGDSAVYLCASSLMGLAKHNEQFFGPGTRLTVL.

The V and J genes are TRBV5-6 and TRBJ1-6, with unresolved D. Trimming removed 0 bases at V and 6 bases at J, with 13 bases between. CDR1 and CDR2 from the germline V gene are SGHDT and YYEEEE. The CDR3 runs 16 residues. CDR3 sequence: CASSLVGTEINSPLHF. DNA of the CDR3: TGTGCCAGCAGCTTGGTGGGCACGGAAATTAATTCACCCCTCCACTTT.

V usage is TRBV6-5 and J usage is TRBJ1-3, with TRBD1 matching over 7 bases. Germline assignment: CDR1 MNHEY and CDR2 SVGAGI. CDR3 length: 14 residues. The V gene end was trimmed by 2 bases and the J gene end by 6 bases; junction bases not matched to a gene: 4. CDR3 sequence: CASSYGGTANTIYF. CDR3 sequence (DNA): TGTGCCAGCAGTTACGGAGGGACAGCAAACACCATATATTTT.

As DNA, the CDR3 is TGTGCCAGCAGCCTCGGCAGGGGGAGATCCTACGAGCAGTACTTC. Protein: CASSLGRGRSYEQYF. The rearrangement joins TRBV5-5 to TRBJ2-7; 7 bases align to TRBD1. The trim removed 4 bases at V and 1 base at J, leaving 8 bases unmatched. Germline V CDR1 and CDR2: SGHKS, YYEKEE (reference sequence). This CDR3 contains 15 residues.

The gene calls are TRBV7-2 and TRBJ2-2; D is perhaps TRBD2 (7 bases). This CDR3 has 16 residues. Germline values: CDR1 SGHTA, CDR2 FQGNSA. Trimming cost V 8 bases and J 0 bases, with 16 bases left between them. The CDR3 sequence: CASARGGAANTGELFF. CDR3 nucleotide sequence: TGTGCCAGCGCCCGAGGGGGGGCCGCGAACACCGGGGAGCTGTTTTTT.

This chain links TRBV10-2 with TRBJ2-2, with TRBD2 matching over 14 bases. Trimming took 10 bases from V and 0 from J; bases not matched to a gene: 7. Germline V gene data show CDR1 as WSHSY and CDR2 as SAAADI. This CDR3 spans 17 amino acids. The CDR3 DNA is TGCGCCACCTGGACTAGCGGGGGGACCTCGAACACCGGGGAGCTGTTTTTT. This codes for CATWTSGGTSNTGELFF.

This chain links TRBV4-2 with TRBJ2-7, with 9 positions matching TRBD2. After removal of 0 bases from V and 6 bases from J, the junction contained 3 bases not matched to a gene. Germline loops: CDR1 LGHNA, CDR2 YNFKEQ. This CDR3 has 14 amino acids. CDR3 coding DNA: TGTGCCAGCAGCCAAGACTGGACTAGCGCCGAGCAGTACTTC. Translated: CASSQDWTSAEQYF.